The T cell receptor beta chain under discussion was sequenced for a study of human T cells and chemical hapten exposure. Individual cDNA molecules (in the library) carried attached unique molecular identifiers. TCRdb redid the calling of the RACE reads with MiXCR, one entry per CDR3 protein. The sample has around 300,000 distinct CDR3 sequences; around 5.5% are singletons. This clonotype was seen repeatedly, ten times or more. CDR1 is MDHEN and CDR2 is SYDVKM in the germline V gene. This CDR3 spans 17 amino acids. V lost 5 bases, J lost 8 bases, and 27 bases lay in between. Time point reported: pre-sensitization, week 0. The treatment denotes: therapeutic diphenylcyclopropenone sensitization with weekly scalp DPC.

This sample comprised whole blood, obtained in connection with sensitization to the hapten diphenylcyclopropenone (DPC). The chain links TRBV28 to TRBJ1-2, with TRBD1 as a possible D gene (6 bases). The TCR comes from a woman under 30 with alopecia areata. Some clones in this sample may be carry-over from other donors' samples. In DNA, the CDR3 is TGTGCCAGCAGTCCCCTGTACCCAGCAGGGGCATTTTGGGGCTACACCTTC. Translation gives CASSPLYPAGAFWGYTF.